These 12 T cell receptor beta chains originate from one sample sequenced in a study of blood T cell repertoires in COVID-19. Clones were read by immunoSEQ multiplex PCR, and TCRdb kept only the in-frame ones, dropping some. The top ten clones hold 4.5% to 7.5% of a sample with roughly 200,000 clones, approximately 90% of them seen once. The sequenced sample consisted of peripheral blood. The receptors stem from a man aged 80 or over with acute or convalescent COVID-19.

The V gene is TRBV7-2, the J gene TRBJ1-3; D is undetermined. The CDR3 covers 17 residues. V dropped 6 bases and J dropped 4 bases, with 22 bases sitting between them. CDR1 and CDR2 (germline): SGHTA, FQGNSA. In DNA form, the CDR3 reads TGTGCCAGCAGTTCAAACCCCTTACTCATTCGGGGAAACACCATATATTTT. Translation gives CASSSNPLLIRGNTIYF.

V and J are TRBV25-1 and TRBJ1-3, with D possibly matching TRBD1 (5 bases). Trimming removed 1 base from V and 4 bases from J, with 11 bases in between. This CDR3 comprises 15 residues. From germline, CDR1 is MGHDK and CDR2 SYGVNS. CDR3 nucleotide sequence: TGTGCCAGCAGTGAATGGGGGGTCGTCGGAAACACCATATATTTT. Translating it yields CASSEWGVVGNTIYF.

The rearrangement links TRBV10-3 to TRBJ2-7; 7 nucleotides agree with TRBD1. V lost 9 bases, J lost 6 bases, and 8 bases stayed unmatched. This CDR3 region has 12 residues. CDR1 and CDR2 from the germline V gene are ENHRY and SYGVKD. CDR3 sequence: CAMSGTDAEQYF. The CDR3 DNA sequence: TGTGCCATGTCCGGGACAGACGCCGAGCAGTACTTC.

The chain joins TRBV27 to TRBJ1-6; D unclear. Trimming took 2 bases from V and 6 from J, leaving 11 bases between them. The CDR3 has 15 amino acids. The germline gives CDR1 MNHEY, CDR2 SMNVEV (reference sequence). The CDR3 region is CASSLVRLLNSPLHF. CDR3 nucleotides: TGTGCCAGCAGTTTAGTACGGTTACTTAATTCACCCCTCCACTTT.

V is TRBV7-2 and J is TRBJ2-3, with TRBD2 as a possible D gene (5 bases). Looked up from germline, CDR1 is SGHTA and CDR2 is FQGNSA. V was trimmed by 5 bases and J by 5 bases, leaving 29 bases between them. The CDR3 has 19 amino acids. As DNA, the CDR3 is TGTGCCAGCAGCCCCATATCGCCCCGCCTAGGTAATCGGGGAGATACGCAGTATTTT. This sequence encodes CASSPISPRLGNRGDTQYF.

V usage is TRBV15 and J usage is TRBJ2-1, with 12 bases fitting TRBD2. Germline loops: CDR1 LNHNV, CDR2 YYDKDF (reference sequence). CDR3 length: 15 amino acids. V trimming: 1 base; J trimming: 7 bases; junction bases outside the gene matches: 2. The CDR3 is CATSRGLAGDNEQFF. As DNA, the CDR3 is TGTGCCACCAGCAGAGGACTAGCGGGAGATAATGAGCAGTTCTTC.

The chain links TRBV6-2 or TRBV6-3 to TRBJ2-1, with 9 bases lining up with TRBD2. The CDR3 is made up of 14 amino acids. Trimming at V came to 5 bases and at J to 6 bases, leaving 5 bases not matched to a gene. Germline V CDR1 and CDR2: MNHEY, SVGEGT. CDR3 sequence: CASSPGLATNEQFF. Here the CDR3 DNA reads TGTGCCAGCAGTCCGGGACTAGCAACCAATGAGCAGTTCTTC.

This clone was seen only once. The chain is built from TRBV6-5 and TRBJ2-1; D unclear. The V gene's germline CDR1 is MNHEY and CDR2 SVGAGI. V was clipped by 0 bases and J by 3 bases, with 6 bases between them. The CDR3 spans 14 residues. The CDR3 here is CASSYSPNYNEQFF. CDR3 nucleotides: TGTGCCAGCAGTTACTCTCCCAACTACAATGAGCAGTTCTTC.

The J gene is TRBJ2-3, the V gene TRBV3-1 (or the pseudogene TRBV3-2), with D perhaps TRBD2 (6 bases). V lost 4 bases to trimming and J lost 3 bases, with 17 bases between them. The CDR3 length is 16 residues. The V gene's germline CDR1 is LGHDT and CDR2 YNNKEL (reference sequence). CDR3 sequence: CASSPTSTSRTDTQYF. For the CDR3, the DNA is TGTGCCAGCAGCCCGACTAGTACCTCACGGACAGATACGCAGTATTTT.

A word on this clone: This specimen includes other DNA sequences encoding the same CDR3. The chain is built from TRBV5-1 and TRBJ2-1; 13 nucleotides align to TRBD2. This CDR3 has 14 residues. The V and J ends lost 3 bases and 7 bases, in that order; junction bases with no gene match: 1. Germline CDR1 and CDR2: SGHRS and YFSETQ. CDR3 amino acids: CASSSGLAGNEQFF. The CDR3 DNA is TGCGCCAGCAGCTCGGGACTAGCGGGAAATGAGCAGTTCTTC.

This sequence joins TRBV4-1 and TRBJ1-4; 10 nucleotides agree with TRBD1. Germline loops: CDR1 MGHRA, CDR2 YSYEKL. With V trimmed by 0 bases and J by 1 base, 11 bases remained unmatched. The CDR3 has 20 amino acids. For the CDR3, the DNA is TGCGCCAGCAGCCAAGAATTCAGGACAGGGGGATTTCGAACTAATGAAAAACTGTTTTTT. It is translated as CASSQEFRTGGFRTNEKLFF.

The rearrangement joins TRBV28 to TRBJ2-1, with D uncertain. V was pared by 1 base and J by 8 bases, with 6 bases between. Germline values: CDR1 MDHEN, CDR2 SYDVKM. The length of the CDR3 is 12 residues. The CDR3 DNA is TGTGCCAGCAGTTTATCCAGGTATGAGCAGTTCTTC. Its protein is CASSLSRYEQFF.